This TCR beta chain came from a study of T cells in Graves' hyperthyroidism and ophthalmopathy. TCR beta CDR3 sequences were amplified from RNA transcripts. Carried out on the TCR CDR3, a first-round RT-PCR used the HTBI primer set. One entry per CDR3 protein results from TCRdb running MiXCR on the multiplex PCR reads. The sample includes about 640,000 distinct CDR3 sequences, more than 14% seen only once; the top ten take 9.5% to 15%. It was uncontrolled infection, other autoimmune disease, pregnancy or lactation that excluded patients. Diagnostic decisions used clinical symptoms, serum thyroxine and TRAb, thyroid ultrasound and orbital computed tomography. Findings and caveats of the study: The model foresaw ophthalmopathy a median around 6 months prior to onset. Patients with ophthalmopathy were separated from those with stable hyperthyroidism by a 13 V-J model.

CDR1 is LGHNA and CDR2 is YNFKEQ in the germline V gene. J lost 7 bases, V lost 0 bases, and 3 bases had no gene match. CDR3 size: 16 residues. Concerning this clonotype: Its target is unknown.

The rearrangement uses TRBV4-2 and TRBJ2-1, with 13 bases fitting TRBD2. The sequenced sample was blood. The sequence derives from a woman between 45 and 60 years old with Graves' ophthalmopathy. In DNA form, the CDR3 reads TGTGCCAGCAGCCAAGAAGGGACTAGCGGGAAAAATGAGCAGTTCTTC. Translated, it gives CASSQEGTSGKNEQFF.